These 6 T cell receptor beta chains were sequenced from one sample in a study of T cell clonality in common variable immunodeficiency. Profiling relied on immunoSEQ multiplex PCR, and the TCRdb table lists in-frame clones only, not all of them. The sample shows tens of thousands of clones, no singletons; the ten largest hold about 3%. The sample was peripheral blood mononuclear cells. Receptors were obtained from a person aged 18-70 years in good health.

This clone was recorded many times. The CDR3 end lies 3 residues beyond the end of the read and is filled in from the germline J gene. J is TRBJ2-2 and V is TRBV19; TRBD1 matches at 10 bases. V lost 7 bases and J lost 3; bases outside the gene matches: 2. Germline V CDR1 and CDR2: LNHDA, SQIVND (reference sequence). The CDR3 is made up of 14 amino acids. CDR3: CASKTGGDTGELFF. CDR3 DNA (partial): TGTGCCAGTAAGACAGGGGGCGACACCGGGGAG.

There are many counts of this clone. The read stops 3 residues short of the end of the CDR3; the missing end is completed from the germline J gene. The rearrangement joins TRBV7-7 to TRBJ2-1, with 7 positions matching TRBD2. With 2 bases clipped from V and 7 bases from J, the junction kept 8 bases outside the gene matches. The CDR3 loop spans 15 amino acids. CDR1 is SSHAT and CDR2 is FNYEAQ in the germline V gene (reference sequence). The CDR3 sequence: CASSLSDTGGNEQFF. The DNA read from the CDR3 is TGTGCCAGCAGCTTATCTGACACCGGGGGGAATGAG.

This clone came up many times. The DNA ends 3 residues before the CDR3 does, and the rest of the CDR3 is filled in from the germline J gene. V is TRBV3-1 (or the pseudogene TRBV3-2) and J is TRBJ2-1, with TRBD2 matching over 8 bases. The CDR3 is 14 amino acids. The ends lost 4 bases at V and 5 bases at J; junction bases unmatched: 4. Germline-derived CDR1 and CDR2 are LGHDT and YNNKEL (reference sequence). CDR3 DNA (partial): TGTGCCAGCAGCCTAGGACTAGCTGACAATGAG. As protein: CASSLGLADNE. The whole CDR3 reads CASSLGLADNEQFF.

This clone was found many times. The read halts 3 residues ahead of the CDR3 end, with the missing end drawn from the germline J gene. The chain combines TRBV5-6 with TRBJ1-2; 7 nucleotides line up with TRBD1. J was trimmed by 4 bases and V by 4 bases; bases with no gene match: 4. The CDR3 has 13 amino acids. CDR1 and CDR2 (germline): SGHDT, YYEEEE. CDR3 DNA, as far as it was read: TGTGCCAGCAGCCAGACAGGGACCTATGGC. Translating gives CASSQTGTYG. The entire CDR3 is CASSQTGTYGYTF.

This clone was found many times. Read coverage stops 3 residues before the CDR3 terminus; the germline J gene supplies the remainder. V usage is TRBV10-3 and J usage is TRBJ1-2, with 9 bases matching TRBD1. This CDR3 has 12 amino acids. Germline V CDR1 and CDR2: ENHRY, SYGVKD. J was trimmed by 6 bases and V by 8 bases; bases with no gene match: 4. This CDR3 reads CAIGGTGNGYTF. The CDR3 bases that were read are TGTGCCATCGGGGGGACAGGGAATGGC.

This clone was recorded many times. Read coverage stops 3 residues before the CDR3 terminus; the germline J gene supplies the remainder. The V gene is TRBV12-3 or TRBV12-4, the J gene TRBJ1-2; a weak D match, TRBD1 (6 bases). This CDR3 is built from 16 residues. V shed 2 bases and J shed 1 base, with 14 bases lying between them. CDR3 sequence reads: CASSLNSGHHNYGYTF. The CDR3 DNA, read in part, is TGTGCCAGCAGTTTAAATTCGGGACACCATAACTATGGC.